These T cell receptor beta chains were read from a single sample in a study of siplizumab effects on memory and regulatory T cells. The table came from immunoSEQ multiplex PCR; TCRdb's copy has only in-frame clones and leaves some out. The sample consists of 75,000 to 95,000 clones, about 87% of them appearing once. The sequencing sample was made of CD4+ T cells sorted from blood. These receptor sequences come from a human donor in good health. Each CDR3 is given with its conserved first and last residue. The D gene is left open where the match is weak. Clone size is stated in some rows and not others, as once, few, many or a class when expanded.

size	V	D	J	CDR3
-	TRBV11-2	TRBD1	TRBJ2-7	CASGSLVDRELKQYF
-	TRBV14	-	TRBJ1-6	CASSQAQSSPLHF
-	TRBV29-1	-	TRBJ2-1	CSVVPDNEQFF
-	TRBV19	-	TRBJ1-1	CASSAGERMNTEAFF
-	TRBV9	TRBD1	TRBJ2-5	CASSGQGAETQYF
-	TRBV21-1	-	TRBJ1-1	CASSKRGQHTEAFF
-	TRBV18	-	TRBJ2-3	CASSQQEFTDTQYF
-	TRBV30	TRBD1	TRBJ1-1	CAWSKMGQMNTEAFF
-	TRBV5-8	TRBD1	TRBJ1-4	CASSNPGQWEKLFF
-	TRBV7-3	-	TRBJ1-1	CASRRGSLTEAFF
-	TRBV5-6	-	TRBJ2-4	CASSSWAVSLDIQYF
-	TRBV6-1	-	TRBJ1-1	CASSTGLLNTEAFF
-	TRBV19	TRBD2	TRBJ2-1	CASEIAGGSHEQFF
once	TRBV5-4	-	TRBJ2-7	CASSLQGRAEQYF
-	TRBV28	-	TRBJ2-7	CANQPASSYEQYF
-	TRBV12-5	-	TRBJ1-1	CASGSGRGTEAFF
once	TRBV4-2	TRBD2	TRBJ2-1	CASSQDLSGRNEQFF
-	TRBV4-1	-	TRBJ1-6	CASSQEGRTDYNSPLHF
-	TRBV5-3	-	TRBJ2-2	CARSLDFLLAGISGELFF
-	TRBV28	TRBD1	TRBJ2-2	CASTWTGLAGELFF
-	TRBV19	TRBD2	TRBJ2-1	CASAPRSGRMDEQFF
-	TRBV5-1	-	TRBJ2-3	CASSLAATDTQYF
-	TRBV30	-	TRBJ2-5	CAWGGQFQETQYF
once	TRBV11-2	-	TRBJ2-1	CASTQTQGEQFF
once	TRBV29-1	TRBD1	TRBJ2-1	CSVVGTGRNEQFF
few	TRBV7-9	TRBD1	TRBJ2-2	CASSRDGTGRTGELFF
-	TRBV7-9	TRBD2	TRBJ2-1	CATHRGEHGTSANEQFF
-	TRBV19	-	TRBJ2-5	CASSILSRGGETQYF
-	TRBV18	-	TRBJ1-2	CASSPARGSGYTF
-	TRBV25-1	-	TRBJ1-2	CASSEIPGAEGYTF
-	TRBV28	TRBD1	TRBJ1-1	CASRPQPPFWDSSNTEAFF
-	TRBV4-2	TRBD2	TRBJ2-5	CASSHLSLAGGWETQYF
-	TRBV4-2	TRBD2	TRBJ2-1	CASSQGLSGRSYNEQFF
-	TRBV19	TRBD1	TRBJ2-4	CASLQGRGAKNIQYF
-	TRBV30	-	TRBJ2-1	CAWNLGSPSYNEQFF
-	TRBV6-6	-	TRBJ2-4	CASSLGGLAKNIQYF
-	TRBV5-4	TRBD1	TRBJ2-7	CASSFPGQGRGEQYF
-	TRBV7-9	-	TRBJ1-2	CASSPGSYGYTF
-	TRBV30	TRBD2	TRBJ2-7	CAWSLAGASYEQYF
-	TRBV2	-	TRBJ1-3	CASNPGGRISGNTIYF
-	TRBV28	-	TRBJ2-2	CASREVSGELFF
-	TRBV19	-	TRBJ1-4	CASSIRTFTNEKLFF
-	TRBV18	-	TRBJ1-5	CASSQQKDNQPQHF
-	TRBV7-9	-	TRBJ2-1	CASSAQAERNEQFF
once	TRBV4-3	-	TRBJ2-2	CASSQDEGRRTGELFF
-	TRBV5-6	-	TRBJ2-5	CASSLGRGPQETQYF
once	TRBV15	TRBD2	TRBJ2-2	CATSSGTTNTGELFF
-	TRBV30	TRBD2	TRBJ2-7	CAWRGTSGRLSYEQYF
-	TRBV6-1	-	TRBJ2-1	CASSEALLGNEQFF
-	TRBV6-1	-	TRBJ2-2	CASSAFSDTGELFF
-	TRBV5-8	-	TRBJ2-1	CASSQGRNYNEQFF
-	TRBV6-1	-	TRBJ1-5	CASSDMSGGQPQHF
-	TRBV9	TRBD2	TRBJ2-1	CASSPRGGGNEQFF
-	TRBV27	-	TRBJ2-5	CASSTYRDTKETQYF
-	TRBV5-4	-	TRBJ2-1	CASSYPASFEQFF
-	TRBV5-6	-	TRBJ2-7	CASSFQAAYEQYF
-	TRBV19	-	TRBJ2-3	CASRPTSTDTQYF
-	TRBV4-1	TRBD2	TRBJ2-2	CASSQDPLAGVNTGELFF